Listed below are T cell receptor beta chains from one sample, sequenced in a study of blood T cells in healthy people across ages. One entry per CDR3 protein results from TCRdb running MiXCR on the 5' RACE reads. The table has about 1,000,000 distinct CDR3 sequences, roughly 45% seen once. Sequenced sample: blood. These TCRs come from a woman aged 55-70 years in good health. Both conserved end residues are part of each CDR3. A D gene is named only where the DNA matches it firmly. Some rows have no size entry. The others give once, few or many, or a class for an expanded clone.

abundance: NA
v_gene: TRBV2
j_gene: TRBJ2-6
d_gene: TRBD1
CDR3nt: TGTGCCAGCATACTACAGGGGCTTGGGGCCAACGTCCTGACTTTC
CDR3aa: CASILQGLGANVLTF

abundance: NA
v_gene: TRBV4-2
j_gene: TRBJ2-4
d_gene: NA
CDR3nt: TGTGCCAGCAGCCAAGATAAGGGTAGTGAGGGGAATCAGTACTTC
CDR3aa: CASSQDKGSEGNQYF

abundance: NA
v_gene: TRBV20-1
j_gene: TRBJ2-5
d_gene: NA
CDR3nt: TGCAGTGCTAGAAGGGCTAGCGTGGAGACCCAGTACTTC
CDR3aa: CSARRASVETQYF

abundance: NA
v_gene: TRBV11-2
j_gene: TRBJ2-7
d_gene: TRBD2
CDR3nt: TGTGCCAGCAGCTTAGATTACGCTAGCGGCGCCTACGAGCAGTACTTC
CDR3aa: CASSLDYASGAYEQYF

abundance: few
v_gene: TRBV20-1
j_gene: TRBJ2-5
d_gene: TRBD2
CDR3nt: TGCAGTGCCCGACGACTAGCGGGAGAACTTGGCCCAACTGAGACCCAGTACTTC
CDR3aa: CSARRLAGELGPTETQYF

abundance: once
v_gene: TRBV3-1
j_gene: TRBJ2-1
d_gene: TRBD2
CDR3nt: TGTGCCAGCAGCCAAGATCTTTTTCGGGAGGCCAACAATGAGCAGTTCTTC
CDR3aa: CASSQDLFREANNEQFF

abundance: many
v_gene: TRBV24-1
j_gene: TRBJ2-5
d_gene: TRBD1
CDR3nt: TGTGCCACCAGTGATTCCCGGACAGGGGGACAAGAGACCCAGTACTTC
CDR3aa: CATSDSRTGGQETQYF

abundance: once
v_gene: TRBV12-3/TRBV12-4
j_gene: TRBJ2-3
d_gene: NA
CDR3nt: TGTGCCAGCAGTTTAGTGACGGGGGGCGGACGAGCGAGCACAGATACGCAGTATTTT
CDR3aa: CASSLVTGGGRASTDTQYF

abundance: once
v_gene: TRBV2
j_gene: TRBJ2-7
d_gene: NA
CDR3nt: TGTGCCAGCAGTGGCGGGGTAACCTACGAGCAGTACTTC
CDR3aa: CASSGGVTYEQYF

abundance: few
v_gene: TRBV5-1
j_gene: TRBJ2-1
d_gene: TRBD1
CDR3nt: TGCGCCAGCAGCCTATACTCCGGGACAGGGGTATCCTACAATGAGCAGTTCTTC
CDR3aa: CASSLYSGTGVSYNEQFF

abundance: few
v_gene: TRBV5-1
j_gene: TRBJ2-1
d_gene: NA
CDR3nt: TGCGCCAGCAGACCCGGGGGCTACAATGAGCAGTTCTTC
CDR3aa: CASRPGGYNEQFF

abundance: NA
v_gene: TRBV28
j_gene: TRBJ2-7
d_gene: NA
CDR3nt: TGTGCCAGCAGTTTTAATCCGGGCAAGCTCTCCTACGAGCAGTACTTC
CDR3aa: CASSFNPGKLSYEQYF

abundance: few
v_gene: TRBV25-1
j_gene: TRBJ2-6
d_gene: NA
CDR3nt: TGTGCCAGCAGTGGGGGGGCGCCTGGGGCCAACGTCCTGACTTTC
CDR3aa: CASSGGAPGANVLTF

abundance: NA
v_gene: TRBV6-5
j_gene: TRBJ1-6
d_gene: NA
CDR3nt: TGTGCCAGCAGTTACTTCCCGGGACTTTCGAATTCACCCCTCCACTTT
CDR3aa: CASSYFPGLSNSPLHF

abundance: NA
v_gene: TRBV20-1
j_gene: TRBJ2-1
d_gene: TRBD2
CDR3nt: TGCAGTGCAACCTCGGGACTAGCTAGTGAGCAGTTCTTC
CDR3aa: CSATSGLASEQFF

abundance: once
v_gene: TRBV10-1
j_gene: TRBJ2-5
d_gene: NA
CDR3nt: TGCGCCAGCAGTGAAGGGGGAATAGAGACCCAGTACTTC
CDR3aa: CASSEGGIETQYF

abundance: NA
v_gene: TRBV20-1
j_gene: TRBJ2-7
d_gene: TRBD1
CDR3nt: TGCAGTGCTAGGCTACGGGACAGGGTCTCCTACGAGCAGTACTTC
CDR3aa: CSARLRDRVSYEQYF

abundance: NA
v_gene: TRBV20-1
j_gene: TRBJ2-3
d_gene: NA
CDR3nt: TGCAGTGCCGGGTTAAGAGGGGGAGCGGGGAGCACAGATACGCAGTATTTT
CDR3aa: CSAGLRGGAGSTDTQYF

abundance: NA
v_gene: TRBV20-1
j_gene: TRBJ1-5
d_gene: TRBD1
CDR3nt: TGCAGTGCTGGGGGATTGGACAGGGGATTTAGCAATCAGCCCCAGCATTTT
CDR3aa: CSAGGLDRGFSNQPQHF

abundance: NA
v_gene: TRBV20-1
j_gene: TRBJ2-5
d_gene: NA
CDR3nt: TGCAGTGCTTTCCTACAGCCTCAAGAGACCCAGTACTTC
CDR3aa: CSAFLQPQETQYF

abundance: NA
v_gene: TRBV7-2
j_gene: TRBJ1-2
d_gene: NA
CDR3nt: TGTGCCAGCAGCGAGGGGAACTATGGCTACACCTTC
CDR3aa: CASSEGNYGYTF

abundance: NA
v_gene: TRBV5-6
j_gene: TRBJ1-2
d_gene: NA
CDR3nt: TGTGCCAGCAGCTTAAATGGACCTATAAGCACCTTC
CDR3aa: CASSLNGPISTF

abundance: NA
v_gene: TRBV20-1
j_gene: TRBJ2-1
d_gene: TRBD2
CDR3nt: TGCAGTGCTCATACTAGCGGGAGTCTTGAGCAGTTCTTC
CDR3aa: CSAHTSGSLEQFF

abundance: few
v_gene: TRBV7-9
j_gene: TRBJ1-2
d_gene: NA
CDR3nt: TGTGCCAGCAGCCCCTCGGGCAGGTCATATGGCTACACCTTC
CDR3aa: CASSPSGRSYGYTF

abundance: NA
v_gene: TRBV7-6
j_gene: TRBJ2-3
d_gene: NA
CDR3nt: TGTGCCAGCAGCTTAGCGGCAGGGACGCAGTATTTT
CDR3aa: CASSLAAGTQYF